These 26 T cell receptor beta chains share one sample of origin, sequenced in a study of shared clonotypes between healthy human individuals. Sequencing used immunoSEQ multiplex PCR; TCRdb keeps in-frame clones, though not all of them. The sample contains some 500,000 clones, approximately 79% of which appear only once. Sequenced: PBMCs. Receptor source: a woman in her forties in good health. Some clones in this sample may be carry-over from other donors' samples.

The gene calls are TRBV27 and TRBJ2-7, with D perhaps given as TRBD1 or TRBD2 (5 bases each). The CDR3 runs to 12 residues. V was clipped by 6 bases and J by 0 bases, with 6 bases between them. The germline V gene encodes CDR1 MNHEY and CDR2 SMNVEV (reference sequence). CDR3 loop: CASRGDSYEQYF. Here the CDR3 DNA reads TGTGCCAGCAGGGGGGACTCCTACGAGCAGTACTTC.

This clone has ten or more counts. The chain joins TRBV19 to TRBJ1-2; D is undetermined. The CDR3 contains 13 residues. From germline, CDR1 is LNHDA and CDR2 SQIVND (reference sequence). V was pared by 5 bases and J by 5 bases, with 12 bases between. The CDR3: CASSPSGIYGYTF. In DNA form, the CDR3 reads TGTGCCAGTAGTCCGTCCGGTATTTATGGCTACACCTTC.

This chain connects TRBV19 to TRBJ1-5; D is possibly TRBD1 (6 bases). CDR3 length: 15 amino acids. V dropped 7 bases and J dropped 6 bases, with 19 bases sitting between them. The germline CDR1 and CDR2 sequences are LNHDA and SQIVND (reference sequence). The chain's CDR3 is CASTEGGRGAQPQHF. The CDR3, as DNA: TGTGCCAGTACCGAGGGGGGAAGGGGAGCTCAGCCCCAGCATTTT.

This clone appeared a few times. The chain is built from TRBV25-1 and TRBJ1-4; 8 bases match TRBD1. Germline-derived CDR1 and CDR2 are MGHDK and SYGVNS. The CDR3 totals 15 residues. Trimming took 4 bases from V and 8 from J; bases not matched to a gene: 9. CDR3 DNA sequence: TGTGCCAGCAGTGCTAATCAGGGGGCCAGCGAAAAACTGTTTTTT. It encodes CASSANQGASEKLFF. Looking up the rest from reference TRBV25-1 and TRBJ1-4 gives the full variable domain: EADIYQTPRYLVIGTGKKITLECSQTMGHDKMYWYQQDPGMELHLIHYSYGVNSTEKGDLSSESTVSRIRTEHFPLTLESARPSHTSQYLCASSANQGASEKLFFGSGTQLSVL.

This sequence joins TRBV19 and TRBJ1-5; TRBD1 matches at 9 bases. CDR1 and CDR2 (germline): LNHDA, SQIVND (reference sequence). Losses at the gene ends were 2 bases for V and 2 bases for J; bases not matched to a gene: 4. CDR3 size: 16 residues. The CDR3 DNA is TGTGCCAGTAGTATATCCGGGACAGGGCGCAATCAGCCCCAGCATTTT. Residues: CASSISGTGRNQPQHF. The entire variable domain, with the rest obtained from reference TRBV19 and TRBJ1-5, is as follows: DGGITQSPKYLFRKEGQNVTLSCEQNLNHDAMYWYRQDPGQGLRLIYYSQIVNDFQKGDIAEGYSVSREKKESFPLTVTSAQKNPTAFYLCASSISGTGRNQPQHFGDGTRLSIL.

The chain recombines TRBV28 with TRBJ2-5; 12 bases map to TRBD2. The DNA end is a closer match to TRBJ2-7, so the J assignment may be wrong. This CDR3 region has 14 residues. From germline, CDR1 is MDHEN and CDR2 SYDVKM. The CDR3 nucleotides read TGTGCCACCCAAGGGACTAGCGGGCCCTACGAGCAGTACTTC. This codes for CATQGTSGPYEQYF.

Here the CDR3 reads CASSTGLAGVGTYEQYF. The CDR3, as DNA: TGCGCCAGCAGCACCGGACTAGCGGGAGTTGGCACCTACGAGCAGTACTTC. This chain joins TRBV5-1 and TRBJ2-7; 13 positions match TRBD2. V was clipped by 4 bases and J by 2 bases; unmatched bases: 9. CDR1 SGHRS and CDR2 YFSETQ come from the germline V gene. The CDR3 is 17 amino acids.

On this clone itself: Different DNA sequences within this sample yield the same CDR3. J is TRBJ2-5 and V is TRBV5-1, with a possible D match to TRBD1 (6 bases). Germline V gene data show CDR1 as SGHRS and CDR2 as YFSETQ. This CDR3 comprises 13 residues. V lost 4 bases and J 2 bases, leaving 9 bases between the germline ends. CDR3 residues: CASSLGQQETQYF. In nucleotides, the CDR3 is TGCGCCAGCAGCCTGGGACAACAAGAGACCCAGTACTTC.

The chain combines TRBV5-4 with TRBJ2-7; 13 bases match TRBD2. The CDR3 has 15 residues. The germline CDR1 and CDR2 sequences are SGHNT and YYREEE (reference sequence). The V gene end was trimmed by 4 bases and the J gene end by 3 bases; junction bases not matched to a gene: 4. CDR3 region: CASSGTSGKGYEQYF. The CDR3 DNA is TGTGCCAGCAGCGGGACTAGCGGGAAAGGCTACGAGCAGTACTTC.

The rearrangement uses TRBV28 and TRBJ1-5; unclear D gene. The CDR3 has 13 amino acids. Per germline, CDR1 MDHEN and CDR2 SYDVKM. The ends were cut back, 6 bases at V and 6 bases at J, with 12 bases in the middle. CDR3 protein: CASSNVGGQPQHF. The CDR3, as DNA: TGTGCCAGCAGCAATGTGGGAGGTCAGCCCCAGCATTTT. Drawing the rest from reference TRBV28 and TRBJ1-5, the complete variable domain is DVKVTQSSRYLVKRTGEKVFLECVQDMDHENMFWYRQDPGLGLRLIYFSYDVKMKEKGDIPEGYSVSREKKERFSLILESASTNQTSMYLCASSNVGGQPQHFGDGTRLSIL.

The J gene is TRBJ2-7, the V gene TRBV7-8; D is perhaps TRBD2 (6 bases). Germline lookup yields CDR1 SGHVS and CDR2 FQNEAQ. CDR3 length: 14 amino acids. V dropped 0 bases and J dropped 3 bases, with 9 bases sitting between them. The DNA of the CDR3 is TGTGCCAGCAGCTTAGCCTCGGGACTCTACGAGCAGTACTTC. It translates to CASSLASGLYEQYF. The complete variable domain, with remaining parts taken from reference TRBV7-8 and TRBJ2-7, reads GAGVSQSPRYKVAKRGQDVALRCDPISGHVSLFWYQQALGQGPEFLTYFQNEAQLDKSGLPSDRFFAERPEGSVSTLKIQRTQQEDSAVYLCASSLASGLYEQYFGPGTRLTVT.

The chain uses TRBV11-3 and TRBJ2-5; the match to TRBD2 covers 12 bases. Germline CDR1 is SGHNT and CDR2 is YENEEA. CDR3 length: 16 amino acids. V was clipped by 5 bases and J by 3 bases; unmatched bases: 7. CDR3 DNA sequence: TGTGCCAGCAGCCCCAGGACTAGCGGGACTGAAGAGACCCAGTACTTC. The encoded protein is CASSPRTSGTEETQYF.

The chain couples TRBV4-3 to TRBJ2-2, with 12 bases fitting TRBD2. The V gene's germline CDR1 is LGHNA and CDR2 YSLEER. After removal of 4 bases from V and 6 bases from J, the junction contained 9 bases not matched to a gene. The CDR3 is 17 residues long. CDR3 sequence: CASSRKTSGSSPGELFF. The CDR3 nucleotides are TGCGCCAGCAGCCGAAAGACTAGCGGGAGTTCCCCCGGGGAGCTGTTTTTT.

As to this clone: In the same sample, other DNA sequences code for this CDR3. The rearrangement uses TRBV6-5 and TRBJ1-1; weak D call: TRBD1 (5 bases). The CDR3 loop spans 13 amino acids. CDR1 and CDR2 from the germline V gene are MNHEY and SVGAGI. Trimming cost V 8 bases and J 4 bases, with 14 bases left between them. The CDR3 region is CASSRGGGTEAFF. CDR3 DNA: TGTGCCAGCTCCCGGGGGGGAGGCACTGAAGCTTTCTTT.

The chain carries TRBV7-9 and TRBJ2-1; no reliable D call. The V gene lost 1 base and the J gene lost 5 bases, with 9 bases spanning the gap. CDR1 and CDR2 from the germline V gene are SEHNR and FQNEAQ (reference sequence). CDR3 length: 14 amino acids. The CDR3 DNA follows: TGTGCCAGCAGCTTAGTTAATCTCCACAATGAGCAGTTCTTC. It is translated as CASSLVNLHNEQFF.

This sequence joins TRBV11-2 and TRBJ2-7; possibly TRBD2 for D (5 bases). V dropped 5 bases and J dropped 1 base, with 18 bases sitting between them. Per germline, CDR1 SGHAT and CDR2 FQNNGV. The CDR3 contains 16 residues. CDR3 amino acids: CASSRSGVAPSYEQYF. CDR3 coding DNA: TGTGCCAGCAGCCGCTCCGGGGTAGCGCCGTCCTACGAGCAGTACTTC.

CDR3 sequence (DNA): TGTGCCAGCAGCGTAGTGGGGGGGATCACAGATACGCAGTATTTT. Its protein is CASSVVGGITDTQYF. This sequence joins TRBV9 and TRBJ2-3; 7 nucleotides match TRBD2. Germline CDR1 reads SGDLS; CDR2 reads YYNGEE. Germline trimming cut 0 bases from V and 2 bases from J; bases unmatched to any gene: 3. The CDR3 covers 15 residues.

The rearrangement uses TRBV28 and TRBJ2-1; D unclear. Germline CDR1 MDHEN, CDR2 SYDVKM. The CDR3 spans 16 residues. Trimming took 3 bases from V and 7 from J, leaving 19 bases between them. Written as DNA, the CDR3 is TGTGCCAGCAGTTTCGGGCTGGGCACTACTCGTAATGAGCAGTTCTTC. This gives the protein CASSFGLGTTRNEQFF.

This clone was picked up many times. A read error may account for a junction end that differs from germline. This chain uses TRBV7-7 with TRBJ2-2; TRBD2 might be the D (6 bases). This CDR3 region has 19 residues. In germline, CDR1 is SSHAT, CDR2 FNYEAQ (reference sequence). This chain's CDR3 is CASSLVPVSGGSGTGELFF. The DNA of the CDR3 is TGTGCTAGCAGCTTAGTTCCGGTTAGCGGCGGATCGGGCACCGGGGAGCTGTTTTTT.

V gene TRBV19 combines with J gene TRBJ1-1; no reliable D call. The CDR3 runs 14 residues. V gave up 7 bases and J gave up 0 bases, with 12 bases separating them. Per germline, CDR1 LNHDA and CDR2 SQIVND (reference sequence). The CDR3 bases are TGTGCCAGTATTCGGACGGGGATGAACACTGAAGCTTTCTTT. Residues: CASIRTGMNTEAFF.

The chain combines TRBV7-2 with TRBJ2-7; D may be TRBD2 (6 bases). The V end lost 4 bases, the J end lost 3 bases, and 10 bases lay between the germline ends. Germline loops: CDR1 SGHTA, CDR2 FQGNSA. The CDR3 runs 13 residues. CDR3 sequence reads: CASSSRLGYEQYF. CDR3 in DNA: TGTGCCAGCAGCTCCAGACTAGGCTACGAGCAGTACTTC. The whole variable domain, filled in from reference TRBV7-2 and TRBJ2-7, reads GAGVSQSPSNKVTEKGKDVELRCDPISGHTALYWYRQSLGQGLEFLIYFQGNSAPDKSGLPSDRFSAERTGGSVSTLTIQRTQQEDSAVYLCASSSRLGYEQYFGPGTRLTVT.

The chain recombines TRBV10-3 with TRBJ1-5; 7 nucleotides line up with TRBD1. The germline CDR1 and CDR2 sequences are ENHRY and SYGVKD. This CDR3 contains 13 residues. The V segment lost 6 bases and the J segment 7 bases; nucleotides outside the gene matches: 6. This chain's CDR3 is CAISRQGGQPQHF. As DNA, the CDR3 is TGTGCCATCAGCCGACAGGGAGGGCAGCCCCAGCATTTT.

This chain connects TRBV6-6 to TRBJ1-2; TRBD1 is a possible D gene (6 bases). Germline V gene sequence: CDR1 MNHNY, CDR2 SVGAGI (reference sequence). V shed 2 bases and J shed 8 bases, with 12 bases lying between them. The CDR3 is made up of 13 amino acids. The CDR3 bases are TGTGCCAGCAGTTACGGGGGCACACAGGGCTACACCTTC. Protein product: CASSYGGTQGYTF.

The chain carries TRBV25-1 and TRBJ2-3; 10 bases are shared with TRBD2. Looked up from germline, CDR1 is MGHDK and CDR2 is SYGVNS. With 4 bases clipped from V and 0 bases from J, the junction kept 4 bases outside the gene matches. The CDR3 is made up of 16 amino acids. The chain's CDR3 is CASSVLLAGSTDTQYF. The CDR3 DNA follows: TGTGCCAGCAGTGTCTTACTAGCGGGGAGCACAGATACGCAGTATTTT.

This chain links TRBV11-2 with TRBJ2-7; D gene uncertain. CDR3 length: 15 residues. Trimming shortened V by 4 bases and J by 3 bases, and 16 bases separated the two germline ends. The V gene's germline CDR1 is SGHAT and CDR2 FQNNGV. The CDR3 coding sequence is TGTGCCAGCAGCTATGACTCAACCCCATACTACGAGCAGTACTTC. The encoded protein is CASSYDSTPYYEQYF.

CDR3 bases: TGTGCCAGCAGCCAGGATGGACTCAACGAGCAGTACTTC. It encodes CASSQDGLNEQYF. V is TRBV7-6 and J is TRBJ2-7; perhaps TRBD2 as D (5 bases). V lost 5 bases and J lost 5, with 13 bases in between. Germline V gene lookup returns CDR1 SGHVS and CDR2 FNYEAQ. This CDR3 spans 13 amino acids. Together with reference TRBV7-6 and TRBJ2-7, the CDR3 gives the full variable domain: GAGVSQSPRYKVTKRGQDVALRCDPISGHVSLYWYRQALGQGPEFLTYFNYEAQQDKSGLPNDRFSAERPEGSISTLTIQRTEQRDSAMYRCASSQDGLNEQYFGPGTRLTVT.